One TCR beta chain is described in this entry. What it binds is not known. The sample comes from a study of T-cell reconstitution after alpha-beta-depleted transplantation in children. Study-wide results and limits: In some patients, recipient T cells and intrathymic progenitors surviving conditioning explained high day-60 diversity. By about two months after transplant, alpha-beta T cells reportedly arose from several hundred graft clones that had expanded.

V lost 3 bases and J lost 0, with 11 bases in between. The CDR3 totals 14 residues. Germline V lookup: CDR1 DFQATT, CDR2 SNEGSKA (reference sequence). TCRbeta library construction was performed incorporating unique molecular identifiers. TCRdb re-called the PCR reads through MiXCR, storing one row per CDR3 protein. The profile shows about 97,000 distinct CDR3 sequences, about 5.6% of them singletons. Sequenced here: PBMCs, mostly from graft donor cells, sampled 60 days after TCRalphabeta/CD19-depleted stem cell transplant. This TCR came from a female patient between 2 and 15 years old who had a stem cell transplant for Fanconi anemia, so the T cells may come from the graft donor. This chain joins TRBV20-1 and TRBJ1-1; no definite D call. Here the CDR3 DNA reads TGCAGTGCTAGCCTAGGACCCTTGAACACTGAAGCTTTCTTT. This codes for CSASLGPLNTEAFF.